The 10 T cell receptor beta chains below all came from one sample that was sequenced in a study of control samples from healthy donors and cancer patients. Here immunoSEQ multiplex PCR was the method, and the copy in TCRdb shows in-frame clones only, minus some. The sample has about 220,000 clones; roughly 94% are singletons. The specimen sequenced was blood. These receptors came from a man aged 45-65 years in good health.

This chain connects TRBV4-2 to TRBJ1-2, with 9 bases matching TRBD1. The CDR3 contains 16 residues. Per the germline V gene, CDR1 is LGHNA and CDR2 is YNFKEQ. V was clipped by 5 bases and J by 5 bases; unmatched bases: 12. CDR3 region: CASSLNPGQGVYGYTF. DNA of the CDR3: TGTGCCAGCAGCTTGAATCCGGGACAGGGAGTATATGGCTACACCTTC.

CDR3 in amino acids: CASSTVTGLNQPQHF. The CDR3 nucleotides read TGTGCCAGCAGCACGGTGACAGGGCTTAATCAGCCCCAGCATTTT. V usage is TRBV28 and J usage is TRBJ1-5, with 7 bases matching TRBD1. Losses at the gene ends were 6 bases for V and 4 bases for J; bases not matched to a gene: 9. Germline V lookup: CDR1 MDHEN, CDR2 SYDVKM. The CDR3 has 15 amino acids.

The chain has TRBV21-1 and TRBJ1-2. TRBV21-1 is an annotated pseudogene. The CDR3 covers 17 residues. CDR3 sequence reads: CASSKKGVTGFNYGYTF. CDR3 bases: TGTGCCAGCAGCAAAAAGGGTGTTACGGGTTTTAACTATGGCTACACCTTC.

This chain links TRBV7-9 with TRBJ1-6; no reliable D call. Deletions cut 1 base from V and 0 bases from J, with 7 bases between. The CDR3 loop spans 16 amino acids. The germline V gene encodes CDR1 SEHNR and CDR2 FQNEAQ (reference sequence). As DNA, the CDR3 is TGTGCCAGCAGCTTAGGCCGCGACTCCTATAATTCACCCCTCCACTTT. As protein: CASSLGRDSYNSPLHF. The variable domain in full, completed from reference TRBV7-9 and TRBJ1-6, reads DTGVSQNPRHKITKRGQNVTFRCDPISEHNRLYWYRQTLGQGPEFLTYFQNEAQLEKSRLLSDRFSAERPKGSFSTLEIQRTEQGDSAMYLCASSLGRDSYNSPLHFGNGTRLTVT.

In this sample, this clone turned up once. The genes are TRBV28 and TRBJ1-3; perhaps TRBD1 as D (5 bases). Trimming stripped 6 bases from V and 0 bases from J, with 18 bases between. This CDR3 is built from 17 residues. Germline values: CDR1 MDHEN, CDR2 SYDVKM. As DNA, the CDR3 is TGTGCCAGCAGGACACGAACCGGGACCCACTCTGGAAACACCATATATTTT. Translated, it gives CASRTRTGTHSGNTIYF.

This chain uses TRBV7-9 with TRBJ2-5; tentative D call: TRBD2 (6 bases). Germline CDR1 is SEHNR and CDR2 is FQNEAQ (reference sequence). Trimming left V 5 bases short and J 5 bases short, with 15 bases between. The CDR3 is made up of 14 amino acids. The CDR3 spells CASSGGLGLETQYF. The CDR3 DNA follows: TGTGCCAGCAGCGGGGGACTTGGCTTGGAGACCCAGTACTTC.

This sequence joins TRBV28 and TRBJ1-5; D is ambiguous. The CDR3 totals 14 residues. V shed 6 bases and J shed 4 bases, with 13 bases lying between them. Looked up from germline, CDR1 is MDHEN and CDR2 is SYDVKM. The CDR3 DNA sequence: TGTGCCAGCAGACAGCTTTTAAGTAATCAGCCCCAGCATTTT. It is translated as CASRQLLSNQPQHF.

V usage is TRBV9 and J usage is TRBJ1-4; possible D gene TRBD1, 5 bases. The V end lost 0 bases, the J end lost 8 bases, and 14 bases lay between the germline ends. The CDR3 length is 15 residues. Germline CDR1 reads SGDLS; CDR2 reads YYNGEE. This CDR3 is CASSVVGTPGEKLFF. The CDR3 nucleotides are TGTGCCAGCAGCGTAGTAGGGACCCCGGGAGAAAAACTGTTTTTT.

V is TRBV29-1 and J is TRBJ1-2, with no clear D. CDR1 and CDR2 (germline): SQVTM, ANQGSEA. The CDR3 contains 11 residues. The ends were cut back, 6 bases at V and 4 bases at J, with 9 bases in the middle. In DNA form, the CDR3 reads TGCAGCGTGCCACCGGTCTATGGCTACACCTTC. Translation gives CSVPPVYGYTF.

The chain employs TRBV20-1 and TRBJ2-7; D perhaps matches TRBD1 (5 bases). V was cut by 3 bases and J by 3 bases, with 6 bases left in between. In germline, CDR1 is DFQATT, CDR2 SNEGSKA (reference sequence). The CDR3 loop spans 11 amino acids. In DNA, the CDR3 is TGCAGTGCTAGGGACAACTACGAGCAGTACGTC. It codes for CSARDNYEQYV.